A selection of T cell receptor beta chains follows, all from one sample in a study of siplizumab effects on memory and regulatory T cells. TCRdb's table, derived via immunoSEQ multiplex PCR, lists solely in-frame clones and lacks some. The sample contains 57,000 or so clones, approximately 93% of which appear only once. The material sequenced was CD8+ T cells sorted from blood. The receptors were gathered from a human donor in good health. The CDR3 runs from the conserved cysteine through the conserved F or W. A D gene is named only where the DNA matches it firmly. A row's size may be missing; if present it is once, few, many or a size class.

abundance: -
j_gene: TRBJ1-3
d_gene: -
v_gene: TRBV6-6
CDR3aa: CASSPEATGNTIYF
CDR3nt: TGTGCCAGCAGTCCAGAGGCGACCGGAAACACCATATATTTT

abundance: -
j_gene: TRBJ1-1
d_gene: -
v_gene: TRBV7-9
CDR3aa: CASSPLRGGASEAFF
CDR3nt: TGTGCCAGCAGCCCATTAAGAGGGGGGGCGTCTGAAGCTTTCTTT

abundance: -
j_gene: TRBJ2-1
d_gene: -
v_gene: TRBV19
CDR3aa: CASSISRQPFFEQFF
CDR3nt: TGTGCCAGTAGTATCTCGAGACAGCCCTTTTTTGAGCAGTTCTTC

abundance: -
j_gene: TRBJ2-7
d_gene: TRBD2
v_gene: TRBV10-3
CDR3aa: CAITQREEYEQYF
CDR3nt: TGTGCCATCACCCAGCGGGAGGAGTACGAGCAGTACTTC

abundance: -
j_gene: TRBJ1-1
d_gene: -
v_gene: TRBV15
CDR3aa: CATSWAGKLNTEAFF
CDR3nt: TGTGCCACCAGCTGGGCGGGGAAGTTGAACACTGAAGCTTTCTTT

abundance: -
j_gene: TRBJ2-2
d_gene: TRBD2
v_gene: TRBV7-9
CDR3aa: CASSYRTSGSPTGELFF
CDR3nt: TGTGCCAGCAGCTATAGGACTAGCGGGAGTCCCACCGGGGAGCTGTTTTTT

abundance: -
j_gene: TRBJ2-5
d_gene: TRBD1
v_gene: TRBV9
CDR3aa: CASSPLGGQGETQYF
CDR3nt: TGTGCCAGCAGCCCCCTAGGGGGCCAAGGGGAGACCCAGTACTTC

abundance: -
j_gene: TRBJ1-2
d_gene: TRBD1
v_gene: TRBV19
CDR3aa: CASSRTGENYGYTF
CDR3nt: TGTGCCAGTAGCCGGACAGGGGAAAACTATGGCTACACCTTC

abundance: -
j_gene: TRBJ1-1
d_gene: -
v_gene: TRBV19
CDR3aa: CASSITQTGLGEAFF
CDR3nt: TGTGCCAGTAGTATAACCCAAACAGGGCTTGGCGAAGCTTTCTTT

abundance: -
j_gene: TRBJ2-1
d_gene: -
v_gene: TRBV7-9
CDR3aa: CASETANDYNEQFF
CDR3nt: TGTGCCAGCGAAACAGCAAACGACTACAATGAGCAGTTCTTC

abundance: few
j_gene: TRBJ1-2
d_gene: TRBD1
v_gene: TRBV7-9
CDR3aa: CASSFGTGTTSYTF
CDR3nt: TGTGCCAGCAGCTTTGGGACAGGCACGACGAGCTACACCTTC

abundance: -
j_gene: TRBJ2-1
d_gene: TRBD2
v_gene: TRBV27
CDR3aa: CASSLGLATYNEQFF
CDR3nt: TGTGCCAGCAGTCTGGGACTAGCAACCTACAATGAGCAGTTCTTC

abundance: -
j_gene: TRBJ2-1
d_gene: -
v_gene: TRBV14
CDR3aa: CASSPLGLAKYNEQFF
CDR3nt: TGTGCCAGCAGCCCCCTTGGTCTAGCGAAGTACAATGAGCAGTTCTTC

abundance: -
j_gene: TRBJ2-1
d_gene: TRBD2
v_gene: TRBV5-1
CDR3aa: CASSLLEREYNEQFF
CDR3nt: TGCGCCAGCAGCTTGCTGGAGCGGGAATACAATGAGCAGTTCTTC

abundance: -
j_gene: TRBJ2-7
d_gene: TRBD1
v_gene: TRBV6-1
CDR3aa: CASSDWRGQGNYEQYF
CDR3nt: TGTGCCAGCAGTGACTGGAGGGGACAGGGGAACTACGAGCAGTACTTC

abundance: -
j_gene: TRBJ1-5
d_gene: -
v_gene: TRBV28
CDR3aa: CASSWGGDAGNQPQHF
CDR3nt: TGTGCCAGCAGTTGGGGAGGGGACGCGGGCAATCAGCCCCAGCATTTT

abundance: once
j_gene: TRBJ1-2
d_gene: -
v_gene: TRBV19
CDR3aa: CASSLNLPGQPQGYTF
CDR3nt: TGTGCCAGTAGCTTAAACCTACCGGGACAACCCCAAGGCTACACCTTC

abundance: -
j_gene: TRBJ2-1
d_gene: TRBD2
v_gene: TRBV10-2
CDR3aa: CASSPAGLAYNEQFF
CDR3nt: TGCGCCAGCAGCCCAGCGGGGCTAGCCTACAATGAGCAGTTCTTC

abundance: -
j_gene: TRBJ2-1
d_gene: TRBD2
v_gene: TRBV9
CDR3aa: CASSASGASGTYNEQFF
CDR3nt: TGTGCCAGCAGCGCCTCCGGGGCTAGCGGGACTTACAATGAGCAGTTCTTC

abundance: -
j_gene: TRBJ1-5
d_gene: -
v_gene: TRBV4-3
CDR3aa: CASSHGVGNQPQHF
CDR3nt: TGCGCCAGCAGCCACGGGGTTGGCAATCAGCCCCAGCATTTT

abundance: -
j_gene: TRBJ1-4
d_gene: -
v_gene: TRBV4-1
CDR3aa: CASSQNGGAINEKLFF
CDR3nt: TGCGCCAGCAGCCAAAATGGGGGGGCGATTAATGAAAAACTGTTTTTT

abundance: -
j_gene: TRBJ1-6
d_gene: TRBD1
v_gene: TRBV6-1
CDR3aa: CASSVGTGSNSPLHF
CDR3nt: TGTGCCAGCAGTGTGGGGACAGGGAGTAATTCACCCCTCCACTTT

abundance: -
j_gene: TRBJ2-7
d_gene: -
v_gene: TRBV23-1
CDR3aa: CASSPPLGHSYEQYF
CDR3nt: TGCGCCAGCAGCCCGCCTCTGGGACATTCCTACGAGCAGTACTTC

abundance: -
j_gene: TRBJ2-2
d_gene: TRBD2
v_gene: TRBV7-2
CDR3aa: CASSLVLAGMETGELFF
CDR3nt: TGTGCCAGCAGCTTAGTCCTAGCGGGGATGGAGACCGGGGAGCTGTTTTTT

abundance: -
j_gene: TRBJ2-1
d_gene: -
v_gene: TRBV4-1
CDR3aa: CASSQDKGGGPENLFYNEQFF
CDR3nt: TGCGCCAGCAGCCAAGATAAAGGGGGGGGCCCGGAAAATCTATTCTACAATGAGCAGTTCTTC

abundance: -
j_gene: TRBJ1-2
d_gene: -
v_gene: TRBV19
CDR3aa: CASSIGTGNYGYTF
CDR3nt: TGTGCCAGTAGTATAGGTACCGGTAACTATGGCTACACCTTC

abundance: -
j_gene: TRBJ2-5
d_gene: -
v_gene: TRBV28
CDR3aa: CASSSRQASPETQYF
CDR3nt: TGTGCCAGCAGCTCCCGACAGGCTTCCCCAGAGACCCAGTACTTC

abundance: -
j_gene: TRBJ2-3
d_gene: TRBD2
v_gene: TRBV30
CDR3aa: CAWSVLAGGPTDTQYF
CDR3nt: TGTGCCTGGAGTGTACTAGCGGGAGGGCCGACAGATACGCAGTATTTT

abundance: -
j_gene: TRBJ2-2
d_gene: -
v_gene: TRBV9
CDR3aa: CASSVEVTSTGELFF
CDR3nt: TGTGCCAGCAGCGTAGAGGTAACAAGCACCGGGGAGCTGTTTTTT

abundance: -
j_gene: TRBJ2-3
d_gene: -
v_gene: TRBV12-2
CDR3aa: CASRSNLRGTGNTDTQYF
CDR3nt: TGTGCAAGTCGCTCCAACCTGAGGGGGACAGGGAACACAGATACGCAGTATTTT

abundance: -
j_gene: TRBJ2-1
d_gene: TRBD2
v_gene: TRBV5-6
CDR3aa: CASSLIAGETYNEQFF
CDR3nt: TGTGCCAGCAGCTTGATCGCGGGAGAAACCTACAATGAGCAGTTCTTC

abundance: -
j_gene: TRBJ2-3
d_gene: -
v_gene: TRBV27
CDR3aa: CASSSGTTYGDTQYF
CDR3nt: TGTGCCAGCAGCTCCGGGACAACATACGGAGATACGCAGTATTTT

abundance: -
j_gene: TRBJ1-3
d_gene: TRBD1
v_gene: TRBV9
CDR3aa: CASSAQGAGNTIYF
CDR3nt: TGTGCCAGCAGCGCACAGGGGGCTGGAAACACCATATATTTT

abundance: -
j_gene: TRBJ2-7
d_gene: -
v_gene: TRBV11-3
CDR3aa: CASSLIHEQYF
CDR3nt: TGTGCCAGCAGCTTAATCCACGAGCAGTACTTC

abundance: medium-sized
j_gene: TRBJ1-1
d_gene: -
v_gene: TRBV30
CDR3aa: CAWSVTASTEAFF
CDR3nt: TGTGCCTGGAGTGTAACAGCCAGCACTGAAGCTTTCTTT

abundance: -
j_gene: TRBJ2-7
d_gene: -
v_gene: TRBV27
CDR3aa: CASSHRQDYEQYF
CDR3nt: TGTGCCAGCAGTCACCGACAGGACTACGAGCAGTACTTC

abundance: -
j_gene: TRBJ2-7
d_gene: -
v_gene: TRBV4-2
CDR3aa: CASSRRDTPQYEQYF
CDR3nt: TGTGCCAGCAGCCGCCGGGACACCCCACAGTACGAGCAGTACTTC

abundance: -
j_gene: TRBJ2-7
d_gene: TRBD2
v_gene: TRBV27
CDR3aa: CASRVIAGAYEQYF
CDR3nt: TGTGCCAGCAGAGTTATAGCGGGAGCCTACGAGCAGTACTTC

abundance: -
j_gene: TRBJ1-1
d_gene: TRBD1
v_gene: TRBV6-1
CDR3aa: CASSESGTGFMNTEAFF
CDR3nt: TGTGCCAGCAGTGAAAGTGGGACAGGGTTTATGAACACTGAAGCTTTCTTT

abundance: -
j_gene: TRBJ1-1
d_gene: -
v_gene: TRBV4-3
CDR3aa: CASSQSPAKANTEAFF
CDR3nt: TGCGCCAGCAGCCAATCACCGGCGAAGGCGAACACTGAAGCTTTCTTT